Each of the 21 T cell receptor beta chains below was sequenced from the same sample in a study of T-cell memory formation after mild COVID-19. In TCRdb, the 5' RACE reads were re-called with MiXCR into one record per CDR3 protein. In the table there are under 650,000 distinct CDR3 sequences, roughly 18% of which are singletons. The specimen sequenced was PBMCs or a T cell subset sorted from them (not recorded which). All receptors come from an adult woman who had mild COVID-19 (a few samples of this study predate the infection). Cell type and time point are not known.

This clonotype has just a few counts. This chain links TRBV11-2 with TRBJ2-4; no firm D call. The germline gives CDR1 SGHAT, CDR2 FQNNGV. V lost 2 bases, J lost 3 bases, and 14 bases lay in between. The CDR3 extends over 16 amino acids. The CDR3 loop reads CASSLFLANYKNIQYF. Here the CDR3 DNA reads TGTGCCAGCAGCTTATTCTTGGCAAACTACAAAAACATTCAGTACTTC.

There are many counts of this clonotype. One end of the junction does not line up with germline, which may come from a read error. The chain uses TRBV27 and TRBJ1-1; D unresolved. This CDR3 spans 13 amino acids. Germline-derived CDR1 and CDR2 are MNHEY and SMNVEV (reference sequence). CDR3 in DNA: TGTGCCAGCAGCTTATCCAGGAACACTGAAGCTTTCTTT. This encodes CASSLSRNTEAFF.

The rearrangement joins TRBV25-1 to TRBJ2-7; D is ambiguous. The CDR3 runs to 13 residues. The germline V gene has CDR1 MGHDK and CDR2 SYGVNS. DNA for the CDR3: TGTGCTATAAGTGGGCAAGGGTCCTACGAGCAGTACTTC. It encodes CAISGQGSYEQYF.

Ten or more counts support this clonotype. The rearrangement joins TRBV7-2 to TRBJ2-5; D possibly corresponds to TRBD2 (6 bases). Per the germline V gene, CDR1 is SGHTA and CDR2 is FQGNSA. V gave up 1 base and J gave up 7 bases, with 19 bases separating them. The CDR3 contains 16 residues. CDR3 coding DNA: TGTGCCAGCAGCTTAGATACCGGGCCATCGCGGGGGACCCAGTACTTC. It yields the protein CASSLDTGPSRGTQYF.

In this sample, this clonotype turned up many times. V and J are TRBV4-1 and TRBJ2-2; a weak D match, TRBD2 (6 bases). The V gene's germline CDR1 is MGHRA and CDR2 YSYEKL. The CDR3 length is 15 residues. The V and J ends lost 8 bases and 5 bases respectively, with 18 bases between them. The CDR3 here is CASEIIWGETGELFF. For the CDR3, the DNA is TGCGCCAGCGAAATTATATGGGGGGAAACCGGGGAGCTGTTTTTT.

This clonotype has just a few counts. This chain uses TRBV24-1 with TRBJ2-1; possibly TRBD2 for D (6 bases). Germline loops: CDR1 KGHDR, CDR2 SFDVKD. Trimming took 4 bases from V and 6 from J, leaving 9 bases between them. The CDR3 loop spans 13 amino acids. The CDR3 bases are TGTGCCACCAGTGACCCGACTAGCAATGAGCAGTTCTTC. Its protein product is CATSDPTSNEQFF.

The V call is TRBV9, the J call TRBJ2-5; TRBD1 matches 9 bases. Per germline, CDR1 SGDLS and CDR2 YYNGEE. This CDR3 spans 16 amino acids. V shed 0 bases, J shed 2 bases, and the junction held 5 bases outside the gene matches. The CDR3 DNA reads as TGTGCCAGCAGCGTAGTCGGACAGGGGTCTCAAGAGACCCAGTACTTC. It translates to CASSVVGQGSQETQYF.

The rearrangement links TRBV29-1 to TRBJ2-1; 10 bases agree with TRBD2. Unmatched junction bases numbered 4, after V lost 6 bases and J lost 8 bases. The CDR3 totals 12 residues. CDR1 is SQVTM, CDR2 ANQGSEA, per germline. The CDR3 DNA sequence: TGCAGCGTGGCTAGCGGGGGTGATGAGCAGTTCTTC. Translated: CSVASGGDEQFF.

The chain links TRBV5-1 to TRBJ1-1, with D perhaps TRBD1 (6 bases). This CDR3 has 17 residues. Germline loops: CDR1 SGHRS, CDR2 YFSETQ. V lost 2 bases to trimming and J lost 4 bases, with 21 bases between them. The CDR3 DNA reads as TGCGCCAGCAGCTTAGACCCCAGGGGCCTTGGAGTCACTGAAGCTTTCTTT. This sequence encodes CASSLDPRGLGVTEAFF.

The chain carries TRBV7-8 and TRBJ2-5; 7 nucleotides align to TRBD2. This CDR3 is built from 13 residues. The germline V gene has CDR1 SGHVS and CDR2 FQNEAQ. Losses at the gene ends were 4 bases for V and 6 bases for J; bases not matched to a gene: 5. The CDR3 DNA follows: TGTGCCAGCAGCTGGGGGACTATGCAGACCCAGTACTTC. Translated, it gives CASSWGTMQTQYF.

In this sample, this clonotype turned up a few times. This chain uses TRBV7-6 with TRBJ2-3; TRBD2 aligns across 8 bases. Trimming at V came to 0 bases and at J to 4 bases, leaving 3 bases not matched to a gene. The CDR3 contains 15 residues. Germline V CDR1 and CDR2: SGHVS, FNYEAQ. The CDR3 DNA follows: TGTGCCAGCAGCTTAGCGGTGACTAGCGCAGATACGCAGTATTTT. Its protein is CASSLAVTSADTQYF.

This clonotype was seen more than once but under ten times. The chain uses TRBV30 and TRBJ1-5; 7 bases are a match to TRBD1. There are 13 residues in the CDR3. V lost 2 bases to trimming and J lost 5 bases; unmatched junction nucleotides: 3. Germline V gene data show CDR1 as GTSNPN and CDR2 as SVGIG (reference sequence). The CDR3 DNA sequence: TGTGCCTGGAGTCGACAGGGTGATCAGCCCCAGCATTTT. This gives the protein CAWSRQGDQPQHF.

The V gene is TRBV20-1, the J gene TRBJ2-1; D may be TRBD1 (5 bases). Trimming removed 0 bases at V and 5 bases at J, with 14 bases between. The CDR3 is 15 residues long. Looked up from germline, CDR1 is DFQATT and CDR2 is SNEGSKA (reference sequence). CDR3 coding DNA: TGCAGTGCTAGAGATTATCAGGGTTATAACAATGAGCAGTTCTTC. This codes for CSARDYQGYNNEQFF.

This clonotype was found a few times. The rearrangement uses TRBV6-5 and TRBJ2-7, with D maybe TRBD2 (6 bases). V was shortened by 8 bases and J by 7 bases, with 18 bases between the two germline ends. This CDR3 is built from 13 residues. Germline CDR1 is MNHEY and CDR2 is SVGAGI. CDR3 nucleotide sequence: TGTGCCAGCGGCCGGCCTCCGAGCGGGGAGCAGTACTTC. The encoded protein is CASGRPPSGEQYF.

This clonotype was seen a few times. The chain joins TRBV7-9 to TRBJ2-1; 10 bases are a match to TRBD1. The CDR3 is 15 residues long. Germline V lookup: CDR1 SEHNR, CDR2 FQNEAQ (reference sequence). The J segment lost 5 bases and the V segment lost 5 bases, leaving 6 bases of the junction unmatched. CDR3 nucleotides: TGTGCCAGCAGCACCCGGGACAGGGGAAACAATGAGCAGTTCTTC. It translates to CASSTRDRGNNEQFF.

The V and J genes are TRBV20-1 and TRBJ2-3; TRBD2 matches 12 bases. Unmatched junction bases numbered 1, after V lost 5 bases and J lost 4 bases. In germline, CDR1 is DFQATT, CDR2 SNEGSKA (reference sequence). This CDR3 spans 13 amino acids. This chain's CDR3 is CSALAGGPDTQYF. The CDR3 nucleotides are TGCAGTGCTCTAGCGGGGGGGCCAGATACGCAGTATTTT.

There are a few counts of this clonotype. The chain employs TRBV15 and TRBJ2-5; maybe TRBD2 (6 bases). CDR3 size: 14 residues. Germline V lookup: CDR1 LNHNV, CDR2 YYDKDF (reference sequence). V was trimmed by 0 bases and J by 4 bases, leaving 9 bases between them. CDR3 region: CATSREEGGETQYF. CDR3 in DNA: TGTGCCACCAGCAGAGAAGAGGGAGGAGAGACCCAGTACTTC.

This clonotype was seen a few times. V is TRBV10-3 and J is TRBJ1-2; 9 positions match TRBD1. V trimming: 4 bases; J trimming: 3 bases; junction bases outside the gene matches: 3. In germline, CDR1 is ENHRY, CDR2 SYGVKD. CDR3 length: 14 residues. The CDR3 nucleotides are TGTGCCATCAGTGGGACAGGGGTAGACTATGGCTACACCTTC. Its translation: CAISGTGVDYGYTF.

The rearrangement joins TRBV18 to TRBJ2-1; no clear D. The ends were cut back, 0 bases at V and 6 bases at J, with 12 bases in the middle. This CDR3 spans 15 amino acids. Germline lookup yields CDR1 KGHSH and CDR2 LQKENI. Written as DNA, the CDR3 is TGTGCCAGCTCACCACCGGTTGCCCGAGCCAATGAGCAGTTCTTC. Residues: CASSPPVARANEQFF. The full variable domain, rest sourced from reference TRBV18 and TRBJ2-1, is NAGVMQNPRHLVRRRGQEARLRCSPMKGHSHVYWYRQLPEEGLKFMVYLQKENIIDESGMPKERFSAEFPKEGPSILRIQQVVRGDSAAYFCASSPPVARANEQFFGPGTRLTVL.

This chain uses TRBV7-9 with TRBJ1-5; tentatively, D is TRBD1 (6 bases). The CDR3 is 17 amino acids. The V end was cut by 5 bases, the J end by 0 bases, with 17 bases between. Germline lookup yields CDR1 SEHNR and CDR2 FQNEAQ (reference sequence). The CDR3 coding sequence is TGTGCCAGCAGCCAAGATGTCGGGGGCATTAGCAATCAGCCCCAGCATTTT. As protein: CASSQDVGGISNQPQHF.

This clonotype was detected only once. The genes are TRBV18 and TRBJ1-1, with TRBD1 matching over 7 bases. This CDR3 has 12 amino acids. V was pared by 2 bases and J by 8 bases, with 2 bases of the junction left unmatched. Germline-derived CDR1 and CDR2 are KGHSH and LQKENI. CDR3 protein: CASSPDREEAFF. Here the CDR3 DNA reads TGTGCCAGCTCACCAGACAGGGAAGAAGCTTTCTTT.